The clone carrying this T cell receptor (beta chain) was recorded a few times. No antigen is known for it. The sample originates from a study of beta chain features in type 1 diabetes. Study background: The examined sorted cells totaled 85 million to 120 million across samples.

Of the isolated RNA, all was reverse transcribed, and so the sequenced material was expressed TCRB transcripts. Data came from immunoSEQ multiplex PCR; TCRdb stores just in-frame clones and leaves some out. Among around 140,000 clones listed, 9% to 10% were seen once. Notes on the study in general: At VDJ recombination sites, type 1 diabetes patients had fewer insertions and more deleted nucleotides.

One heparinised blood draw averaging about 120 mL was given by each donor. Germline V gene sequence: CDR1 SGHKS, CDR2 YYEKEE (reference sequence). The trim removed 4 bases at V and 2 bases at J, leaving 8 bases unmatched. CDR3 length: 15 amino acids. Sequencing was done on a sample of central memory CD4+ T cells from blood. This receptor was taken from a woman between 35 and 50 years old in good health. V gene TRBV5-5 combines with J gene TRBJ2-5; 7 nucleotides line up with TRBD2. The chain's CDR3 is CASSPRGAGQETQYF. The DNA of the CDR3 is TGTGCCAGCAGCCCCCGGGGAGCGGGGCAAGAGACCCAGTACTTC.